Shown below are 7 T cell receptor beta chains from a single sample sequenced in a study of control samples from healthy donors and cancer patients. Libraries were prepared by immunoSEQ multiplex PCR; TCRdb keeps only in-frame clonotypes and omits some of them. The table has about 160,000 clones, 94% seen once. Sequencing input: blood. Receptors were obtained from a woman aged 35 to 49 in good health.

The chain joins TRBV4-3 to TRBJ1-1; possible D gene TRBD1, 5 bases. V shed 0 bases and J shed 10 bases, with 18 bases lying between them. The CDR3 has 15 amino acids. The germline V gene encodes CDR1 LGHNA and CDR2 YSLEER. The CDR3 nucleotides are TGCGCCAGCAGCCAAGATTTGGGCAGGGCCGAAGGAGCTTTCTTT. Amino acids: CASSQDLGRAEGAFF.

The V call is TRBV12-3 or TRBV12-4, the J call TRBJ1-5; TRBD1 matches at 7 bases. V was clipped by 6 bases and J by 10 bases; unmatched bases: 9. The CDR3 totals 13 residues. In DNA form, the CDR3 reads TGTGCCAGCAGGGACAGGCTGAATGGTCCCCAGCATTTT. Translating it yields CASRDRLNGPQHF.

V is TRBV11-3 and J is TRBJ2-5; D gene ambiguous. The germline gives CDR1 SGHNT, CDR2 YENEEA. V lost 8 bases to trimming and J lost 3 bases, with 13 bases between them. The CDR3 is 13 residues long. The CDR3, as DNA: TGTGCCAGCGGATTGACTGGGGAAGAGACCCAGTACTTC. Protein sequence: CASGLTGEETQYF.

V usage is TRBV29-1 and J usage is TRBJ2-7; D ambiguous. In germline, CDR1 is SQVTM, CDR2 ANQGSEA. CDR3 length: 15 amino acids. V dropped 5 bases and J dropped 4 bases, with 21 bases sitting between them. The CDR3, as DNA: TGCAGCGTTAGGAAATGGGCAGCCCAAGGGTACGAGCAGTACTTC. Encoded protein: CSVRKWAAQGYEQYF.

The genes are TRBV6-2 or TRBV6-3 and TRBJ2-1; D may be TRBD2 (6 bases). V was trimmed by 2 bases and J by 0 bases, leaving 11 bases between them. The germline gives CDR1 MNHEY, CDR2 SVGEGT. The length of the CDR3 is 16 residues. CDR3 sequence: CASSYSLAFSYNEQFF. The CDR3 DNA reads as TGTGCCAGCAGTTACAGCCTAGCGTTCTCCTACAATGAGCAGTTCTTC.

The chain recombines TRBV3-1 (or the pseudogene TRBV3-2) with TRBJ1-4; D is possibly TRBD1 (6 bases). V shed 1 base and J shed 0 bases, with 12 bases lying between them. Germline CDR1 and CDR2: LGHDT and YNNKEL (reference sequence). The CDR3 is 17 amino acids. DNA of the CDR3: TGTGCCAGCAGCCAAGTCGGGGGGCGTGCAACTAATGAAAAACTGTTTTTT. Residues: CASSQVGGRATNEKLFF.

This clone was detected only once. The CDR3 coding sequence is TGCGCCAGCAGCCAAGACGGGTCTGATGAAAAACTGTTTTTT. Translation: CASSQDGSDEKLFF. The chain carries TRBV4-1 and TRBJ1-4; D is unresolved. Trimming removed 0 bases at V and 6 bases at J, with 8 bases between. The germline V gene has CDR1 MGHRA and CDR2 YSYEKL. The CDR3 covers 14 residues.